The 9 T cell receptor beta chains in this list originate from one sample, sequenced in a study of blood T cell repertoires in COVID-19. The protocol was immunoSEQ multiplex PCR, while the TCRdb copy is restricted to in-frame clones and leaves out a portion. The repertoire holds hundreds of thousands of clones, with roughly 89% as singletons. Sequencing input: PBMCs or T cells enriched from blood (not recorded which). These receptor sequences come from a woman aged 18-29 years with acute COVID-19.

V and J are TRBV3-1 (or the pseudogene TRBV3-2) and TRBJ1-6; TRBD1 agrees at 9 bases. This CDR3 has 13 amino acids. V shed 1 base and J 12 bases; nucleotides not matched to a gene: 1. CDR1 is LGHDT and CDR2 is YNNKEL in the germline V gene (reference sequence). The CDR3 bases are TGTGCCAGCAGCCAAGGACAGGGGGGACCCCTCCACTTT. Translated: CASSQGQGGPLHF.

The gene calls are TRBV5-1 and TRBJ2-1, with D possibly TRBD1 on 6 matching bases. V was clipped by 1 base and J by 5 bases, with 13 bases between them. Germline V gives CDR1 SGHRS, CDR2 YFSETQ. This CDR3 region has 15 residues. The CDR3 here is CASSLLTGTDNEQFF. The CDR3 DNA reads TGCGCCAGCAGCTTGCTTACAGGGACCGACAATGAGCAGTTCTTC.

V gene TRBV4-1 combines with J gene TRBJ2-7, with 8 positions matching TRBD2. V was pared by 1 base and J by 1 base, with 9 bases of the junction left unmatched. Germline V gene data show CDR1 as MGHRA and CDR2 as YSYEKL. The CDR3 extends over 17 amino acids. The CDR3 DNA reads as TGCGCCAGCAGCCAAGGTTGGACTAGCTTGGCTTCCTACGAGCAGTACTTC. It codes for CASSQGWTSLASYEQYF.

This clone was detected a few times. The chain is built from TRBV19 and TRBJ2-1; 9 bases are shared with TRBD2. This CDR3 spans 14 amino acids. Germline CDR1 is LNHDA and CDR2 is SQIVND (reference sequence). The V and J ends lost 6 bases and 7 bases, in that order; junction bases with no gene match: 7. The CDR3 bases are TGTGCCAGTAGACGGAGCGGGAGGCGGAATGAGCAGTTCTTC. It translates to CASRRSGRRNEQFF.

The V and J genes are TRBV19 and TRBJ2-1; 7 bases agree with TRBD1. This CDR3 contains 15 residues. J gave up 7 bases and V 6 bases, and 12 bases lay outside the gene matches. Germline lookup yields CDR1 LNHDA and CDR2 SQIVND (reference sequence). The CDR3 sequence is CASRLIQGSGNEQFF. The DNA of the CDR3 is TGTGCCAGTAGATTAATACAGGGGTCGGGGAATGAGCAGTTCTTC.

V usage is TRBV9 and J usage is TRBJ1-6; 7 nucleotides agree with TRBD1. The CDR3 is made up of 14 amino acids. V lost 3 bases, J lost 9 bases, and 6 bases stayed unmatched. CDR1 SGDLS and CDR2 YYNGEE come from the germline V gene. The CDR3 DNA reads as TGTGCCAGCAGCGGAACAGGGGTCACTTCACCCCTCCACTTT. It translates to CASSGTGVTSPLHF.

The rearrangement uses TRBV5-1 and TRBJ2-3; D is unclear. Between the trimmed V and J ends, which lost 7 bases and 2 bases, there was a span of 8 bases. The CDR3 loop spans 12 amino acids. CDR1 is SGHRS and CDR2 is YFSETQ in the germline V gene. The CDR3 nucleotides read TGCGCCAGCGGAGAATACACAGATACGCAGTATTTT. Translation gives CASGEYTDTQYF.

This sequence joins TRBV5-4 and TRBJ2-3; 9 bases agree with TRBD2. V gave up 4 bases and J gave up 2 bases; unmatched junction bases: 8. The CDR3 is 16 amino acids. CDR1 and CDR2 from the germline V gene are SGHNT and YYREEE (reference sequence). The DNA of the CDR3 is TGTGCCAGCAGCCTTCTTCTAGCGGGGTACACAGATACGCAGTATTTT. Translated: CASSLLLAGYTDTQYF.

The chain links TRBV4-1 to TRBJ2-7, with D possibly being TRBD2 (5 bases). The germline V and J ends were trimmed by 2 bases and 2 bases, with 10 bases remaining between them. CDR3 length: 14 amino acids. CDR1 and CDR2 (germline): MGHRA, YSYEKL. The CDR3 protein is CASSQLGNPYEQYF. The CDR3 coding sequence is TGCGCCAGCAGCCAACTCGGGAACCCCTACGAGCAGTACTTC.